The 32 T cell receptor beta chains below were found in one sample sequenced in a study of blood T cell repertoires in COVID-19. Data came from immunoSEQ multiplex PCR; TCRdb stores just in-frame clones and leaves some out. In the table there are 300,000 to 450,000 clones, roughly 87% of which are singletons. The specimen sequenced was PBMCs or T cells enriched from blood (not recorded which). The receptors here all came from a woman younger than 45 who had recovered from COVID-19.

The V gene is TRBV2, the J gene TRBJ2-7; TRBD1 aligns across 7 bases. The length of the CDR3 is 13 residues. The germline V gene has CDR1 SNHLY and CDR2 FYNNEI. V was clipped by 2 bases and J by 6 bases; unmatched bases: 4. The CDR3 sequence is CASSENRGTEQYF. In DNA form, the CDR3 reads TGTGCCAGCAGTGAAAACAGGGGAACCGAGCAGTACTTC.

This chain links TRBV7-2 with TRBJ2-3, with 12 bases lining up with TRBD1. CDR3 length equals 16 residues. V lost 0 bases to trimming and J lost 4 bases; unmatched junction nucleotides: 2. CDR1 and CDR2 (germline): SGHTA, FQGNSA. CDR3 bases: TGTGCCAGCAGCTTAGCCGGGACAGGGGGCGCAGATACGCAGTATTTT. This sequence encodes CASSLAGTGGADTQYF.

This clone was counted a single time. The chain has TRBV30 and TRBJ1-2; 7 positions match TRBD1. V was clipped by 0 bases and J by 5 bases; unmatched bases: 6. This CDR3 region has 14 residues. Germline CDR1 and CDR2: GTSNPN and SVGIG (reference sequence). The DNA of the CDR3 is TGTGCCTGGAGTGTAGGTTACAGGGGATATGGCTACACCTTC. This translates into CAWSVGYRGYGYTF.

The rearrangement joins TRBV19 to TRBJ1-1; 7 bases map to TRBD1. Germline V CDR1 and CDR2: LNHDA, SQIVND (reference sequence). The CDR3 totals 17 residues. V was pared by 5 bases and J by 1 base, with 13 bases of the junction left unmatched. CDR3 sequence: CASSWRDRILRNTEAFF. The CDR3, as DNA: TGTGCCAGTAGTTGGCGGGACAGAATTCTTAGGAACACTGAAGCTTTCTTT.

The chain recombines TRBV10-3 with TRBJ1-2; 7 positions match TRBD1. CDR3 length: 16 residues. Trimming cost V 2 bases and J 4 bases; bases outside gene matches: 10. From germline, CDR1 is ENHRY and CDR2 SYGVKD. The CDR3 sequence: CAISEMGTEGSYGYTF. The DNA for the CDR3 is TGTGCCATCAGTGAGATGGGGACAGAGGGGAGCTATGGCTACACCTTC.

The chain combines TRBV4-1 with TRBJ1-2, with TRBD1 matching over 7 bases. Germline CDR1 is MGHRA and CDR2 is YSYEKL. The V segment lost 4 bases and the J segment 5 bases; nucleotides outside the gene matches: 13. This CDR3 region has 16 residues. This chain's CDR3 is CASSLTPTGPGYGYTF. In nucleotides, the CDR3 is TGCGCCAGCAGCCTCACCCCGACAGGGCCCGGGTATGGCTACACCTTC.

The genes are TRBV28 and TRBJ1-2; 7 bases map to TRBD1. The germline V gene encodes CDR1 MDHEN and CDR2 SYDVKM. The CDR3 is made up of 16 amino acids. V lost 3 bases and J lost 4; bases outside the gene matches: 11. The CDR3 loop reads CASSLLDRVQGYGYTF. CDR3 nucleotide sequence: TGTGCCAGCAGTTTGCTCGACAGGGTACAGGGCTATGGCTACACCTTC.

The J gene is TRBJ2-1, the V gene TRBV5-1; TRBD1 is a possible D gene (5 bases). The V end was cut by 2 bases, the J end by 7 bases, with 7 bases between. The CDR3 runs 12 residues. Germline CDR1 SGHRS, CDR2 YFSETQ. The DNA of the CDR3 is TGCGCCAGCAGCTTCCCAGGGAATGAGCAGTTCTTC. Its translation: CASSFPGNEQFF.

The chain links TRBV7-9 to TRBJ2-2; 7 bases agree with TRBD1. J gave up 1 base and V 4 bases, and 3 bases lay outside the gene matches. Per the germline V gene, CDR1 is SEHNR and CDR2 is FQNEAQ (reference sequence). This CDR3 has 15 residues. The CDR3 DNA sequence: TGTGCCAGCAGCTCACGACAGGGGAACACCGGGGAGCTGTTTTTT. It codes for CASSSRQGNTGELFF.

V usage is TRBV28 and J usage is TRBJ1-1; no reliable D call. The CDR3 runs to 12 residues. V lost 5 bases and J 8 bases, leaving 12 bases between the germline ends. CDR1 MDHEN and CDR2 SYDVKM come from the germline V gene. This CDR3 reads CASSIARGEAFF. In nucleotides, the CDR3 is TGTGCCAGCAGTATCGCCCGAGGGGAAGCTTTCTTT. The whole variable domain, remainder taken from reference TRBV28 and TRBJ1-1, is DVKVTQSSRYLVKRTGEKVFLECVQDMDHENMFWYRQDPGLGLRLIYFSYDVKMKEKGDIPEGYSVSREKKERFSLILESASTNQTSMYLCASSIARGEAFFGQGTRLTVV.

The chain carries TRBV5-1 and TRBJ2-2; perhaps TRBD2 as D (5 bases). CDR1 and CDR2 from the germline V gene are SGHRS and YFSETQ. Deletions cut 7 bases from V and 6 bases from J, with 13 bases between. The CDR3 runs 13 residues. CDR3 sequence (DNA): TGCGCCAGCGGTGTCGACGGGGCCGGGGAGCTGTTTTTT. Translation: CASGVDGAGELFF. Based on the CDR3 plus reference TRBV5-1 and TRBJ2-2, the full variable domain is KAGVTQTPRYLIKTRGQQVTLSCSPISGHRSVSWYQQTPGQGLQFLFEYFSETQRNKGNFPGRFSGRQFSNSRSEMNVSTLELGDSALYLCASGVDGAGELFFGEGSRLTVL.

The CDR3 is CASSWDTDFLHF. The CDR3 bases are TGTGCCAGCAGCTGGGACACTGACTTTCTCCACTTT. This chain joins TRBV7-9 and TRBJ1-6, with D possibly TRBD1 on 6 matching bases. Germline loops: CDR1 SEHNR, CDR2 FQNEAQ (reference sequence). Trimming pared 4 bases from V and 16 bases from J, leaving 14 bases between. CDR3 length: 12 amino acids.

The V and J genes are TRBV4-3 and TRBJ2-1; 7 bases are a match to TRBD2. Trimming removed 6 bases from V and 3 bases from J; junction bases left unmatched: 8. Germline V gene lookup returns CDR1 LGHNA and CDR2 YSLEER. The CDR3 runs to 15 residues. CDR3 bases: TGCGCCAGCAGTCTGAGCGGGACCCGCTACAATGAGCAGTTCTTC. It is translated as CASSLSGTRYNEQFF.

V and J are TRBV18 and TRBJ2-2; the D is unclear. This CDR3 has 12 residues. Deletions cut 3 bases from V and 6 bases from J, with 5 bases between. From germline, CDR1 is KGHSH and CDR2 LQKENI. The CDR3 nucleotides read TGTGCCAGCTCACCGAGCGCCGGGGAGCTGTTTTTT. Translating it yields CASSPSAGELFF. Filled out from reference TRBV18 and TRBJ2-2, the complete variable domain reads NAGVMQNPRHLVRRRGQEARLRCSPMKGHSHVYWYRQLPEEGLKFMVYLQKENIIDESGMPKERFSAEFPKEGPSILRIQQVVRGDSAAYFCASSPSAGELFFGEGSRLTVL.

CDR3 in amino acids: CASSSEGSQPQHF. The CDR3 region has the DNA TGTGCCAGCAGCTCAGAGGGATCCCAGCCCCAGCATTTT. The J gene is TRBJ1-5, the V gene TRBV7-9; D unresolved. CDR1 and CDR2 (germline): SEHNR, FQNEAQ (reference sequence). Trimming removed 4 bases at V and 7 bases at J, with 11 bases between. This CDR3 is built from 13 residues. The whole variable domain, remainder taken from reference TRBV7-9 and TRBJ1-5, is DTGVSQNPRHKITKRGQNVTFRCDPISEHNRLYWYRQTLGQGPEFLTYFQNEAQLEKSRLLSDRFSAERPKGSFSTLEIQRTEQGDSAMYLCASSSEGSQPQHFGDGTRLSIL.

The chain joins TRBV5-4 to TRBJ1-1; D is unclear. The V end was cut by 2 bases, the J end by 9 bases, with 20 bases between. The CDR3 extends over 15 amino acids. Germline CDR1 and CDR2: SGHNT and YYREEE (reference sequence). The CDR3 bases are TGTGCCAGCAGCTTTACCCCGTCGGTGTCCCCCCAAGCTTTCTTT. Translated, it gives CASSFTPSVSPQAFF.

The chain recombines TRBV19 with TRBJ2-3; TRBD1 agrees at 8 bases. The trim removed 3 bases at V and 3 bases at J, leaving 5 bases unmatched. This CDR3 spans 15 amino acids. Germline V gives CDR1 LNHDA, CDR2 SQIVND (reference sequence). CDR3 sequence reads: CASSMGDRKTDTQYF. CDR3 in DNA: TGTGCCAGTAGTATGGGGGACAGGAAAACAGATACGCAGTATTTT.

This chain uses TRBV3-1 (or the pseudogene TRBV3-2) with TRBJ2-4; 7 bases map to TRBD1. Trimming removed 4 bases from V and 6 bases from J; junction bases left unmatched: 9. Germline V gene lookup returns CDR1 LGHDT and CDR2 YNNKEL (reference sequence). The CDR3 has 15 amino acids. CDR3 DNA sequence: TGTGCCAGCAGCCTGCAAGGGGGCGCGGGAAACATTCAGTACTTC. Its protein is CASSLQGGAGNIQYF.

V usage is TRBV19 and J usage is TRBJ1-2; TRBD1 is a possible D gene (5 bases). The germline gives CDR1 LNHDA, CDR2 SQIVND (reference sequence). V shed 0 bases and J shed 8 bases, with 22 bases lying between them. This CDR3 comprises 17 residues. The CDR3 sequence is CASSIETLGGEGRGYTF. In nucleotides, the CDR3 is TGTGCCAGTAGTATAGAGACCCTCGGAGGGGAAGGTAGAGGCTACACCTTC.

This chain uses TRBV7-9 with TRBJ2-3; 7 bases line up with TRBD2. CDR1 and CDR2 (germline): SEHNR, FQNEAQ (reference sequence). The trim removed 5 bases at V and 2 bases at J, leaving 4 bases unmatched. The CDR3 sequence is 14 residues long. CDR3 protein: CASSPRGDTDTQYF. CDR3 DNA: TGTGCCAGCAGCCCCCGGGGGGACACAGATACGCAGTATTTT.

CDR3 protein: CASSTGDNQPQHF. The CDR3 DNA is TGTGCCAGCTCAACAGGGGATAATCAGCCCCAGCATTTT. This chain connects TRBV19 to TRBJ1-5, with TRBD1 matching over 7 bases. The V gene end was trimmed by 9 bases and the J gene end by 4 bases; junction bases not matched to a gene: 6. The CDR3 length is 13 residues. Germline V gene data show CDR1 as LNHDA and CDR2 as SQIVND (reference sequence).

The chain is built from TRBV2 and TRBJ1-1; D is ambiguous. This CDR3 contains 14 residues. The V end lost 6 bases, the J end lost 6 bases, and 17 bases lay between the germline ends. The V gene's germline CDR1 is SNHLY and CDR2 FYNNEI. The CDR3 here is CASSLSGIIPEAFF. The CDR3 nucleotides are TGTGCCAGCAGCCTAAGCGGAATCATCCCTGAAGCTTTCTTT.

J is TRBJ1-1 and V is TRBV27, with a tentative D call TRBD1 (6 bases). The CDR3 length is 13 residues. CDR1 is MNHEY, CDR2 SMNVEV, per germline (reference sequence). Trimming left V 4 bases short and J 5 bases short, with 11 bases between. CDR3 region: CASSWGGRTEAFF. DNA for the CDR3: TGTGCCAGCAGTTGGGGGGGCCGTACTGAAGCTTTCTTT.

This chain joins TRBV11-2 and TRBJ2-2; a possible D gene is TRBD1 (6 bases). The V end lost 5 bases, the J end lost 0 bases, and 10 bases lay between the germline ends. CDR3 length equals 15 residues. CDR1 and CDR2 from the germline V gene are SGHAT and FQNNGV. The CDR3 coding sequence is TGTGCCAGCAGCCTGGGGGCAACGAACACCGGGGAGCTGTTTTTT. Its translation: CASSLGATNTGELFF.

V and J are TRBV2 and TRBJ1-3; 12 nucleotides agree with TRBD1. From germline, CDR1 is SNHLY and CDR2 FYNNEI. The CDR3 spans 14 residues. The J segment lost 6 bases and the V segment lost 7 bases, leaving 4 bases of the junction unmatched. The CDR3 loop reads CASTGTGGENTIYF. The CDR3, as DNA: TGTGCCAGCACCGGGACAGGGGGCGAAAACACCATATATTTT.

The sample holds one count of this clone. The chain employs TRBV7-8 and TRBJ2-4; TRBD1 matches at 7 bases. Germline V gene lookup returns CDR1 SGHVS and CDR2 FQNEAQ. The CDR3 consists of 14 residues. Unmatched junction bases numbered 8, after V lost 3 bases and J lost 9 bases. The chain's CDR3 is CASSFEGASVIQYF. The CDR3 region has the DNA TGTGCCAGCAGCTTCGAGGGGGCGTCGGTCATTCAGTACTTC.

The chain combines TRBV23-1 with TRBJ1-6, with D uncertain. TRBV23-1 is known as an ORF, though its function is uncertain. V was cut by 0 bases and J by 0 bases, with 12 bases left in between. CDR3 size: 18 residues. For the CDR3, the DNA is TGCGCCAGCAGTCAATCGGTTGCGCGAAGCTCCTATAATTCACCCCTCCACTTT. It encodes CASSQSVARSSYNSPLHF.

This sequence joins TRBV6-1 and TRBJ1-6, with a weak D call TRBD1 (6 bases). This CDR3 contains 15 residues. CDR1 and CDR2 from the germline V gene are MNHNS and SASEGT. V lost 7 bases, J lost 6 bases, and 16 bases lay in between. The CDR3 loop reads CASTNSQGSNSPLHF. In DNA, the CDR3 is TGTGCCAGCACTAACTCCCAGGGGAGTAATTCACCCCTCCACTTT.

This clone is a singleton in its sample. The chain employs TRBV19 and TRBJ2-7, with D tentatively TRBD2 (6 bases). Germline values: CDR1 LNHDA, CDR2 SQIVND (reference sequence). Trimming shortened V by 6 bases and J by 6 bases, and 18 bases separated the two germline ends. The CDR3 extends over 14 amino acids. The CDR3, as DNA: TGTGCCAGTAGCAAGAGGGACTCGGGATCCGAGCAGTACTTC. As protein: CASSKRDSGSEQYF.

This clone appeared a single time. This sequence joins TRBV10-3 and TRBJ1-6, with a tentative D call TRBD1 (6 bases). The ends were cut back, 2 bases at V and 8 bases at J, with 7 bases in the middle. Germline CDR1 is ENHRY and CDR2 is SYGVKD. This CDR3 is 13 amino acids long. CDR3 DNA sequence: TGTGCCATCAGTGAGAACAGGGATTCACCCCTCCACTTT. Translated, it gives CAISENRDSPLHF.

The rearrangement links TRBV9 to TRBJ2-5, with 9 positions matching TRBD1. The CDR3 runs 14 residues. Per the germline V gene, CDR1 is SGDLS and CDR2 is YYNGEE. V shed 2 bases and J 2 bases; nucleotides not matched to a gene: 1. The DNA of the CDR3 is TGTGCCAGCAGCGTGGGACAGGGACAAGAGACCCAGTACTTC. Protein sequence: CASSVGQGQETQYF. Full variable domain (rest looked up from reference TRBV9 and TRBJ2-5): DSGVTQTPKHLITATGQRVTLRCSPRSGDLSVYWYQQSLDQGLQFLIQYYNGEERAKGNILERFSAQQFPDLHSELNLSSLELGDSALYFCASSVGQGQETQYFGPGTRLLVL.

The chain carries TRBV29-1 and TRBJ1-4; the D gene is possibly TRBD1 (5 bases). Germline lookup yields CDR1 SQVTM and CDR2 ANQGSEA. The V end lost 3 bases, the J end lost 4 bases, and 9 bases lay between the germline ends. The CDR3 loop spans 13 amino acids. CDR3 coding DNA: TGCAGCGTTGAGGGGCCGAGTAATGAAAAACTGTTTTTT. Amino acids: CSVEGPSNEKLFF.